These T cell receptor beta chains were read from a single sample in a study of Graves' ophthalmopathy and Graves' hyperthyroidism. Via MiXCR, TCRdb re-called the multiplex PCR reads, giving one row per CDR3 protein. The data hold fewer than 400,000 distinct CDR3 sequences, with approximately 20% observed a single time. The material sequenced was peripheral blood. Source of these receptors: a woman aged 18-29 years with Graves' ophthalmopathy. CDR3s include the opening cysteine and the closing phenylalanine or tryptophan. The order of the fields is D gene, V gene, clone size, J gene, CDR3 DNA, CDR3 protein. D genes are given only for firm matches. A row's size may be missing; if present it is once, few, many or a size class.

D gene: NA; V gene: TRBV7-2; clone size: many; J gene: TRBJ2-7; CDR3 DNA: TGTGCCAGCAGCTCGACGGGGCGGGGGCCCTACGAGCAGTACTTC; CDR3 protein: CASSSTGRGPYEQYF
D gene: NA; V gene: TRBV7-2; clone size: many; J gene: TRBJ2-5; CDR3 DNA: TGTGCCAGCCACGAGGTTTGGGGCGGGGACCTACAAGAGACCCAGTACTTC; CDR3 protein: CASHEVWGGDLQETQYF
D gene: TRBD2; V gene: TRBV7-3; clone size: NA; J gene: TRBJ2-2; CDR3 DNA: TGTGCCAGCAGCAATCGAGCGGGAGGGCCCGGGGAGCTGTTTTTT; CDR3 protein: CASSNRAGGPGELFF
D gene: NA; V gene: TRBV12-3/TRBV12-4; clone size: many; J gene: TRBJ1-3; CDR3 DNA: TGTGCCAGCAGTTTATACAGGGCTAGTGGAAACACCATATATTTT; CDR3 protein: CASSLYRASGNTIYF
D gene: NA; V gene: TRBV7-2; clone size: many; J gene: TRBJ1-5; CDR3 DNA: TGTGCCAGCAGCTTAAACACGGGCGGCAATCAGCCCCAGCATTTT; CDR3 protein: CASSLNTGGNQPQHF
D gene: NA; V gene: TRBV6-2/TRBV6-3; clone size: many; J gene: TRBJ2-3; CDR3 DNA: TGTGCCAGCAGTCCTACAGGGTCCACAGATACGCAGTATTTT; CDR3 protein: CASSPTGSTDTQYF
D gene: NA; V gene: TRBV7-7; clone size: NA; J gene: TRBJ2-5; CDR3 DNA: TGTGCTAGCAGCCGAGCTAACGGGAGAGAAGAGACCCAGTACTTC; CDR3 protein: CASSRANGREETQYF
D gene: NA; V gene: TRBV20-1; clone size: many; J gene: TRBJ2-5; CDR3 DNA: TGCAGTGCTAGAGAACCGGGATCCGGTAGGGAGACCCAGTACTTC; CDR3 protein: CSAREPGSGRETQYF
D gene: NA; V gene: TRBV6-1; clone size: many; J gene: TRBJ2-1; CDR3 DNA: TGTGCCAGCAGTGAAGTAGGTAGCTCCTACAATGAGCAGTTCTTC; CDR3 protein: CASSEVGSSYNEQFF
D gene: NA; V gene: TRBV25-1; clone size: many; J gene: TRBJ2-7; CDR3 DNA: TGTGCGAGCGCCGAGTACGAGCAGTACTTC; CDR3 protein: CASAEYEQYF
D gene: NA; V gene: TRBV7-9; clone size: many; J gene: TRBJ2-2; CDR3 DNA: TGTGCCAGCACCCCGGCTGGCGGGGAGCTGTTTTTT; CDR3 protein: CASTPAGGELFF
D gene: NA; V gene: TRBV12-3/TRBV12-4; clone size: many; J gene: TRBJ1-5; CDR3 DNA: TGTGCCAGCACCGCCCGCGGGAGCAGCAATCAGCCCCAGCATTTT; CDR3 protein: CASTARGSSNQPQHF
D gene: NA; V gene: TRBV20-1; clone size: many; J gene: TRBJ1-1; CDR3 DNA: TGCAGTGCTAGATTTCAGGGGAGGAGCGCTTTCTTT; CDR3 protein: CSARFQGRSAFF
D gene: TRBD1; V gene: TRBV12-3/TRBV12-4; clone size: NA; J gene: TRBJ1-1; CDR3 DNA: TGTGCCAGCAGTACCTTCACAGGGGGTTACGTAACTTTCTTT; CDR3 protein: CASSTFTGGYVTFF
D gene: TRBD1; V gene: TRBV11-2; clone size: many; J gene: TRBJ1-2; CDR3 DNA: TGTGCCAGCAGCCTCCAGGCGACAGGGCGTTATGGCTACACCTTC; CDR3 protein: CASSLQATGRYGYTF
D gene: NA; V gene: TRBV5-1; clone size: many; J gene: TRBJ2-7; CDR3 DNA: TGTGCCAGCAGTTTCTCGGGGAGCTCCTACGAGCAGTACTTC; CDR3 protein: CASSFSGSSYEQYF
D gene: TRBD1; V gene: TRBV6-1; clone size: NA; J gene: TRBJ1-6; CDR3 DNA: TGTGCCAGCAGCCCGACAGGGCTAGGAAATTCACCCCTCCACTTT; CDR3 protein: CASSPTGLGNSPLHF
D gene: TRBD2; V gene: TRBV12-3/TRBV12-4; clone size: many; J gene: TRBJ2-5; CDR3 DNA: TGTGCCAGCAGTGCCGGACTAGGCGAAGGGACCCAGTACTTC; CDR3 protein: CASSAGLGEGTQYF
D gene: NA; V gene: TRBV6-1; clone size: NA; J gene: TRBJ1-2; CDR3 DNA: TGTGCCAGCAGTATGTCCGAGACGGCGTTCTATGGCTACACCTTC; CDR3 protein: CASSMSETAFYGYTF
D gene: NA; V gene: TRBV7-3; clone size: NA; J gene: TRBJ2-3; CDR3 DNA: TGTGCCAGCCGCCCAGGTGCTTCCACAGATACGCAGTATTTT; CDR3 protein: CASRPGASTDTQYF
D gene: TRBD1; V gene: TRBV7-6; clone size: NA; J gene: TRBJ2-7; CDR3 DNA: TGTGCCAGCAGCAATCCCGGGACAGCCTCCTACGAGCAGTACTTC; CDR3 protein: CASSNPGTASYEQYF
D gene: TRBD2; V gene: TRBV7-2; clone size: many; J gene: TRBJ2-5; CDR3 DNA: TGTGCCAGCACCAAAGGGCTAGCGGATAAAGAGACCCAGTACTTC; CDR3 protein: CASTKGLADKETQYF
D gene: NA; V gene: TRBV6-2/TRBV6-3; clone size: NA; J gene: TRBJ2-2; CDR3 DNA: TGTGCCAGCATCTCTGTGGGTTCCGGGGAGCTGTTTTTT; CDR3 protein: CASISVGSGELFF
D gene: NA; V gene: TRBV7-3; clone size: many; J gene: TRBJ2-5; CDR3 DNA: TGTGCCAGCAGCTCTACTGGAGGGGGGGGTCAAGAGACCCAGTACTTC; CDR3 protein: CASSSTGGGGQETQYF
D gene: TRBD2; V gene: TRBV6-2/TRBV6-3; clone size: many; J gene: TRBJ2-1; CDR3 DNA: TGTGCCAGCAGTTCGTCCCTAGGCGGGGGGGCTTACAATGAGCAGTTCTTC; CDR3 protein: CASSSSLGGGAYNEQFF
D gene: TRBD1; V gene: TRBV6-1; clone size: once; J gene: TRBJ2-5; CDR3 DNA: TGTGCCAGCAGCGACTTGACAGGGAACCAAGAGACCCAGTACTTC; CDR3 protein: CASSDLTGNQETQYF
D gene: NA; V gene: TRBV19; clone size: NA; J gene: TRBJ1-5; CDR3 DNA: TGTGCCAGTAGTATATCCAGGGGCAATCAGCCCCAGCATTTT; CDR3 protein: CASSISRGNQPQHF
D gene: TRBD1; V gene: TRBV11-1; clone size: many; J gene: TRBJ1-1; CDR3 DNA: TGTGCCAGCAGCTTAGGAACGGACAGGGCGAACACTGAAGCTTTCTTT; CDR3 protein: CASSLGTDRANTEAFF
D gene: NA; V gene: TRBV19; clone size: many; J gene: TRBJ1-3; CDR3 DNA: TGTGCCAGTAGTATCCGGCAGGGCGGCTCTGGAAACACCATATATTTT; CDR3 protein: CASSIRQGGSGNTIYF
D gene: NA; V gene: TRBV19; clone size: many; J gene: TRBJ1-1; CDR3 DNA: TGTGCCAGTAGCGAGGGCCGGAGCACTGAAGCTTTCTTT; CDR3 protein: CASSEGRSTEAFF
D gene: NA; V gene: TRBV12-3/TRBV12-4; clone size: many; J gene: TRBJ1-2; CDR3 DNA: TGTGCCAGCAGGTCCGGGGCGAAGGGCTACACCTTC; CDR3 protein: CASRSGAKGYTF
D gene: TRBD1; V gene: TRBV6-2/TRBV6-3; clone size: many; J gene: TRBJ1-5; CDR3 DNA: TGTGCCAGCGCCCGGGACAGGGGTAATCAGCCCCAGCATTTT; CDR3 protein: CASARDRGNQPQHF
D gene: NA; V gene: TRBV11-2; clone size: NA; J gene: TRBJ1-1; CDR3 DNA: TGTGCCAGCAGCTTAGAGGCTACAGCCTGGAACACTGAAGCTTTCTTT; CDR3 protein: CASSLEATAWNTEAFF
D gene: NA; V gene: TRBV20-1; clone size: many; J gene: TRBJ2-7; CDR3 DNA: TGCAGTGCTAGAGGTCGGGGCCCCTACGAGCAGTACTTC; CDR3 protein: CSARGRGPYEQYF
D gene: NA; V gene: TRBV20-1; clone size: many; J gene: TRBJ1-1; CDR3 DNA: TGCAGTGCCAAAAAATACCAGGGTTGGAACACTGAAGCTTTCTTT; CDR3 protein: CSAKKYQGWNTEAFF
D gene: NA; V gene: TRBV6-1; clone size: NA; J gene: TRBJ1-1; CDR3 DNA: TGTGCCAGCAGTACCCTGAATGAAGCTTTCTTT; CDR3 protein: CASSTLNEAFF
D gene: TRBD1; V gene: TRBV6-4; clone size: NA; J gene: TRBJ1-6; CDR3 DNA: TGTGCCAGCAGTCCGACAGGGACCTATAATTCACCCCTCCACTTT; CDR3 protein: CASSPTGTYNSPLHF
D gene: NA; V gene: TRBV12-3/TRBV12-4; clone size: many; J gene: TRBJ1-1; CDR3 DNA: TGTGCCAGCAGCTCCACCCGGGGGAACACTGGAGCTTTCTTT; CDR3 protein: CASSSTRGNTGAFF
D gene: NA; V gene: TRBV4-3; clone size: many; J gene: TRBJ2-7; CDR3 DNA: TGCGCCAGCAGCCAGGACCTCCGGTACGAGCAGTACTTC; CDR3 protein: CASSQDLRYEQYF
D gene: NA; V gene: TRBV6-1; clone size: once; J gene: TRBJ1-2; CDR3 DNA: TGTGCCAGCAGTGAAGCCACAGCATATGGCTACACCTTC; CDR3 protein: CASSEATAYGYTF
D gene: NA; V gene: TRBV6-2/TRBV6-3; clone size: NA; J gene: TRBJ2-2; CDR3 DNA: TGTGCCAGCAGTTCCTCAAGGGTCCCGCAGCTGTTTTTT; CDR3 protein: CASSSSRVPQLFF
D gene: NA; V gene: TRBV7-2; clone size: many; J gene: TRBJ1-1; CDR3 DNA: TGTGCCAGCAGCTTAGGCCCCCAGGGAAAGGGGACTGAAGCTTTCTTT; CDR3 protein: CASSLGPQGKGTEAFF
D gene: NA; V gene: TRBV11-2; clone size: many; J gene: TRBJ2-7; CDR3 DNA: TGTGCCAGCAGCTTCGGGGCAGGGTACTACGAGCAGTACTTC; CDR3 protein: CASSFGAGYYEQYF
D gene: NA; V gene: TRBV6-1; clone size: few; J gene: TRBJ1-2; CDR3 DNA: TGTGCCAGCAGCGAAGGGGGAGGCTATGGCTACACCTTC; CDR3 protein: CASSEGGGYGYTF
D gene: TRBD1; V gene: TRBV11-2; clone size: NA; J gene: TRBJ1-2; CDR3 DNA: TGTGCCAGCAGCTTTGTCCCCGGACAGGGGGCCGGGTATGGCTACACCTTC; CDR3 protein: CASSFVPGQGAGYGYTF
D gene: NA; V gene: TRBV9; clone size: few; J gene: TRBJ2-6; CDR3 DNA: TGTGCCAGCAGAAAGGAGGGCCCTGGGGCCAACGTCCTGACTTTC; CDR3 protein: CASRKEGPGANVLTF
D gene: NA; V gene: TRBV30; clone size: NA; J gene: TRBJ1-1; CDR3 DNA: TGTGCCTGGAGGGGGGGACAATCAGCTTTCTTT; CDR3 protein: CAWRGGQSAFF
D gene: TRBD2; V gene: TRBV11-2; clone size: many; J gene: TRBJ2-5; CDR3 DNA: TGTGCCAGCAGCCACGAGGTAGCGGGGGAATTGGAAGAGACCCAGTACTTC; CDR3 protein: CASSHEVAGELEETQYF
D gene: NA; V gene: TRBV20-1; clone size: many; J gene: TRBJ1-1; CDR3 DNA: TGCAGTGCTAGACGTCGGACGGCTGAAGCTTTCTTT; CDR3 protein: CSARRRTAEAFF
D gene: TRBD1; V gene: TRBV7-2; clone size: many; J gene: TRBJ1-2; CDR3 DNA: TGTGCCAGCAGCCCGACAGGGTTCGATGGCTACACCTTC; CDR3 protein: CASSPTGFDGYTF
D gene: TRBD1; V gene: TRBV10-1; clone size: many; J gene: TRBJ2-4; CDR3 DNA: TGCGCCAGCAGTAGGCAGGGGGCGGACATTCAGTACTTC; CDR3 protein: CASSRQGADIQYF
D gene: NA; V gene: TRBV18; clone size: many; J gene: TRBJ1-1; CDR3 DNA: TGTGCCAGCTCACCGTCACAGGCTAACACTGAAGCTTTCTTT; CDR3 protein: CASSPSQANTEAFF
D gene: NA; V gene: TRBV6-2/TRBV6-3; clone size: many; J gene: TRBJ2-7; CDR3 DNA: TGTGCCAGTACCAAGGACAGCTACGAGCAGTACTTC; CDR3 protein: CASTKDSYEQYF
D gene: NA; V gene: TRBV5-1; clone size: many; J gene: TRBJ2-7; CDR3 DNA: TGCGCCAGCAGCCTGAGGCAACAGGGTTACGAGCAGTACTTC; CDR3 protein: CASSLRQQGYEQYF
D gene: TRBD2; V gene: TRBV12-5; clone size: many; J gene: TRBJ2-2; CDR3 DNA: TGTGCTAGTGGGCTAACTAGCGGGAGGGCCATCGGGGAGCTGTTTTTT; CDR3 protein: CASGLTSGRAIGELFF
D gene: NA; V gene: TRBV25-1; clone size: many; J gene: TRBJ1-1; CDR3 DNA: TGTGCCAGCAGTGAGCAGGAAGGCACTGAAGCTTTCTTT; CDR3 protein: CASSEQEGTEAFF
D gene: TRBD1; V gene: TRBV6-2/TRBV6-3; clone size: many; J gene: TRBJ2-7; CDR3 DNA: TGTGCCAGCAGTTACTTCGGGCGACAGGGGGACTACGAGCAGTACTTC; CDR3 protein: CASSYFGRQGDYEQYF